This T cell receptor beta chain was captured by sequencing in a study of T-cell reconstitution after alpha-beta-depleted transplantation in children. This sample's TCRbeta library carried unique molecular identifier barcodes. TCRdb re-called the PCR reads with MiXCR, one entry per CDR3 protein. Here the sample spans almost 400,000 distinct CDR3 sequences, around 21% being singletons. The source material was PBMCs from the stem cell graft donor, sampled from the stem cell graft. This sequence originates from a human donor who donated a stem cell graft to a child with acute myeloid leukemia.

CDR3 DNA sequence: TGTGCCAGCAGTTCCCAGACTAGCCCCCTCCTATACAATGAGCAGTTCTTC. Protein sequence: CASSSQTSPLLYNEQFF. This chain uses TRBV28 with TRBJ2-1; the match to TRBD2 covers 7 bases. After removal of 4 bases from V and 4 bases from J, the junction contained 13 bases not matched to a gene. This CDR3 is 17 amino acids long. Per germline, CDR1 MDHEN and CDR2 SYDVKM.